This entry lists 3 T cell receptor beta chains sequenced from one sample in a study of T-cell memory formation after mild COVID-19. TCRdb re-derived calls from the 5' RACE reads in MiXCR, one entry per CDR3 protein. The sample has about 140,000 distinct CDR3 sequences, approximately 25% seen once. The specimen sequenced was PBMCs or a T cell subset sorted from them (not recorded which). These receptors all stem from an adult woman who had mild COVID-19 (a few samples of this study predate the infection). Cell type and time point are not known.

The chain recombines TRBV9 with TRBJ2-2; perhaps TRBD2 as D (6 bases). Germline CDR1 is SGDLS and CDR2 is YYNGEE. This CDR3 contains 14 residues. V lost 1 base to trimming and J lost 3 bases, with 7 bases between them. In nucleotides, the CDR3 is TGTGCCAGCAGCGTAACGGGGGACACCGGGGAGCTGTTTTTT. Translation: CASSVTGDTGELFF.

Only one count was recorded for this clonotype. The chain is built from TRBV4-3 and TRBJ2-3, with TRBD2 matching 7 bases. Trimming at V came to 4 bases and at J to 11 bases, leaving 9 bases not matched to a gene. The germline V gene encodes CDR1 LGHNA and CDR2 YSLEER. This CDR3 is built from 13 residues. For the CDR3, the DNA is TGCGCCAGCAGCCCCTTTTTGGCGGGGGAGCAGTATTTT. This sequence encodes CASSPFLAGEQYF.

V is TRBV5-5 and J is TRBJ2-2, with D hard to call. The CDR3 sequence is 15 residues long. V dropped 1 base and J dropped 4 bases, with 11 bases sitting between them. CDR1 SGHKS and CDR2 YYEKEE come from the germline V gene (reference sequence). CDR3: CASSLYPLGTGELFF. CDR3 nucleotides: TGTGCCAGCAGCTTGTACCCCCTAGGCACCGGGGAGCTGTTTTTT. Full variable domain (remainder filled in from reference TRBV5-5 and TRBJ2-2): DAGVTQSPTHLIKTRGQQVTLRCSPISGHKSVSWYQQVLGQGPQFIFQYYEKEERGRGNFPDRFSARQFPNYSSELNVNALLLGDSALYLCASSLYPLGTGELFFGEGSRLTVL.